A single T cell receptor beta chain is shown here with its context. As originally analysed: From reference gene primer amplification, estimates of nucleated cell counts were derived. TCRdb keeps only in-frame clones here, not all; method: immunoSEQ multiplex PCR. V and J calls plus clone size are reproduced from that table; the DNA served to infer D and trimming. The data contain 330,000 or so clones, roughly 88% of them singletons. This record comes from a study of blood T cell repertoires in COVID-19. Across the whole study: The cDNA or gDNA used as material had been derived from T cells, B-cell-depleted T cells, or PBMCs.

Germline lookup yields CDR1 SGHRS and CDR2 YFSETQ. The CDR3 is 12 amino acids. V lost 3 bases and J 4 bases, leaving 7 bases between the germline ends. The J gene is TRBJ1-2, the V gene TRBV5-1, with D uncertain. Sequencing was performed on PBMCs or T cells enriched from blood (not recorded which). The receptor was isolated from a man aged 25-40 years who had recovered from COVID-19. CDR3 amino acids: CASSSNFYGYTF. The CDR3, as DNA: TGCGCCAGCAGCTCTAACTTCTATGGCTACACCTTC.